The 20 T cell receptor beta chains presented below share a single source sample, sequenced in a study of OX40 agonist ivuxolimab in advanced cancers. Some clones are missing from TCRdb's copy, which holds only in-frame ones; the method was immunoSEQ multiplex PCR. The sample gives about 52,000 clones, 70% to 90% of which show up once; around 14% is in the top ten. The specimen was CD4+ or CD8+ T cells sorted from blood, collected in a trial of the OX40 agonist ivuxolimab. These TCRs come from an adult with an advanced solid tumor such as melanoma, head and neck, liver or kidney cancer.

The CDR3 sequence: CASSTDRGSTDTQYF. The CDR3 bases are TGTGCCAGCAGCACCGACAGGGGGAGCACAGATACGCAGTATTTT. The chain employs TRBV9 and TRBJ2-3; 9 positions agree with TRBD1. CDR3 size: 15 residues. V lost 4 bases and J lost 0; bases outside the gene matches: 3. CDR1 and CDR2 from the germline V gene are SGDLS and YYNGEE.

V and J are TRBV29-1 and TRBJ1-2, with D maybe TRBD1 (5 bases). The V gene's germline CDR1 is SQVTM and CDR2 ANQGSEA. V was pared by 0 bases and J by 1 base, with 12 bases between. CDR3 length: 15 residues. CDR3 nucleotide sequence: TGCAGCGTTGAAGATGACAGCAGTGTTAACTATGGCTACACCTTC. Protein: CSVEDDSSVNYGYTF.

This chain joins TRBV25-1 and TRBJ1-4, with a tentative D call TRBD1 (5 bases). CDR1 and CDR2 from the germline V gene are MGHDK and SYGVNS. Between the trimmed V and J ends, which lost 2 bases and 6 bases, there was a span of 13 bases. The CDR3 is 15 residues long. In DNA, the CDR3 is TGTGCCAGCAGTGAAGCTGGGGCAGCGTATGAAAAACTGTTTTTT. It is translated as CASSEAGAAYEKLFF.

In its sample, this clone is medium-sized (0.01 to 0.1%). V usage is TRBV7-9 and J usage is TRBJ2-3, with D tentatively TRBD2 (6 bases). V was shortened by 5 bases and J by 3 bases, with 12 bases between the two germline ends. The CDR3 covers 14 residues. Germline-derived CDR1 and CDR2 are SEHNR and FQNEAQ (reference sequence). Here the CDR3 reads CASSTWGLTDTQYF. In DNA form, the CDR3 reads TGTGCCAGCAGCACCTGGGGACTGACAGATACGCAGTATTTT.

This chain links TRBV19 with TRBJ1-2; possibly TRBD1 for D (6 bases). Trimming shortened V by 3 bases and J by 3 bases, and 17 bases separated the two germline ends. Germline CDR1 is LNHDA and CDR2 is SQIVND (reference sequence). The CDR3 has 16 residues. CDR3 DNA sequence: TGTGCCAGTAGTATTCCAACGCCACAGGGATACTATGGCTACACCTTC. Amino acid sequence: CASSIPTPQGYYGYTF. Based on the CDR3 plus reference TRBV19 and TRBJ1-2, the full variable domain is DGGITQSPKYLFRKEGQNVTLSCEQNLNHDAMYWYRQDPGQGLRLIYYSQIVNDFQKGDIAEGYSVSREKKESFPLTVTSAQKNPTAFYLCASSIPTPQGYYGYTFGSGTRLTVV.

Here the CDR3 reads CASSPWGDIEENEKLFF. The CDR3 coding sequence is TGTGCCAGCAGCCCCTGGGGGGACATCGAGGAAAATGAAAAACTGTTTTTT. The chain is built from TRBV11-2 and TRBJ1-4; a possible D gene is TRBD1 (6 bases). The CDR3 runs to 17 residues. From germline, CDR1 is SGHAT and CDR2 FQNNGV. V was shortened by 5 bases and J by 5 bases, with 21 bases between the two germline ends.

The genes are TRBV5-4 and TRBJ2-1; 13 bases are shared with TRBD2. J gave up 5 bases and V 4 bases, and 9 bases lay outside the gene matches. Germline assignment: CDR1 SGHNT and CDR2 YYREEE (reference sequence). The CDR3 sequence is 17 residues long. CDR3: CASSQLAGGLVDNEQFF. CDR3 coding DNA: TGTGCCAGCAGCCAACTAGCGGGGGGGCTCGTAGACAATGAGCAGTTCTTC.

CDR3 sequence reads: CASSVEWHRVHEQFF. The CDR3 DNA reads TGTGCCAGCAGCGTAGAATGGCACAGGGTCCATGAGCAGTTCTTC. The V and J genes are TRBV9 and TRBJ2-1; possible D gene TRBD1, 6 bases. This CDR3 contains 15 residues. CDR1 is SGDLS and CDR2 is YYNGEE in the germline V gene. V was trimmed by 0 bases and J by 8 bases, leaving 15 bases between them.

The V call is TRBV10-1, the J call TRBJ2-1, with 10 bases that match TRBD2. This CDR3 comprises 17 residues. The V segment lost 2 bases and the J segment 8 bases; nucleotides outside the gene matches: 12. The germline V gene encodes CDR1 WNHNN and CDR2 SYGVQD (reference sequence). CDR3 bases: TGCGCCAGCAGTGAGGGAAAACTAGCGGGGAAGATAGATGAGCAGTTCTTC. Translation: CASSEGKLAGKIDEQFF.

J is TRBJ1-5 and V is TRBV6-5, with D uncertain. V shed 10 bases and J shed 4 bases, with 20 bases lying between them. The CDR3 has 15 residues. CDR1 and CDR2 from the germline V gene are MNHEY and SVGAGI. CDR3 coding DNA: TGTGCCACTCAAGTCAGGATATGGTCAAATCAGCCCCAGCATTTT. It specifies CATQVRIWSNQPQHF.

J is TRBJ2-7 and V is TRBV28; D tentatively reads TRBD1 or TRBD2 (6 bases each). The V end was cut by 2 bases, the J end by 6 bases, with 8 bases between. There are 12 residues in the CDR3. Germline loops: CDR1 MDHEN, CDR2 SYDVKM. The CDR3 nucleotides are TGTGCCAGCAGTTTAGGAGGGGGCGAGCAGTACTTC. Its protein is CASSLGGGEQYF.

Details on this clone: At one boundary the junction diverges from the germline segment, which might be a read error. V and J are TRBV5-3 and TRBJ1-2, with D maybe TRBD1 (5 bases). TRBV5-3 is an ORF for which the function is uncertain. CDR3 length: 15 amino acids. CDR3 nucleotides: TGTGCCAGCAGCTTGCAGGGCTCAGCTAACTATGGCTACACCTTC. It specifies CASSLQGSANYGYTF.

J is TRBJ1-1 and V is TRBV27; a weak D match, TRBD1 (5 bases). From germline, CDR1 is MNHEY and CDR2 SMNVEV (reference sequence). The CDR3 length is 15 residues. V lost 9 bases to trimming and J lost 1 base, with 18 bases between them. CDR3 sequence (DNA): TGTGCCAGTCTTTCTTCGCAGGGCGGGAACACTGAAGCTTTCTTT. Translated: CASLSSQGGNTEAFF.

The chain carries TRBV7-6 and TRBJ1-1; 12 bases align to TRBD1. Trimming took 1 base from V and 4 from J; bases not matched to a gene: 4. Germline V gene data show CDR1 as SGHVS and CDR2 as FNYEAQ. This CDR3 has 16 residues. The DNA for the CDR3 is TGTGCCAGCAGCTTAGAGGGACAGGGGGCTTTCACTGAAGCTTTCTTT. Residues: CASSLEGQGAFTEAFF. The whole variable domain, remainder taken from reference TRBV7-6 and TRBJ1-1, is GAGVSQSPRYKVTKRGQDVALRCDPISGHVSLYWYRQALGQGPEFLTYFNYEAQQDKSGLPNDRFSAERPEGSISTLTIQRTEQRDSAMYRCASSLEGQGAFTEAFFGQGTRLTVV.

The chain links TRBV7-8 to TRBJ2-5; 7 bases align to TRBD2. Germline V gives CDR1 SGHVS, CDR2 FQNEAQ. Unmatched junction bases numbered 11, after V lost 2 bases and J lost 2 bases. This CDR3 spans 17 amino acids. CDR3 in amino acids: CASSLWTLSGEQETQYF. The CDR3 region has the DNA TGTGCCAGCAGCTTATGGACTCTGAGCGGGGAGCAAGAGACCCAGTACTTC.

J is TRBJ2-1 and V is TRBV9, with 13 bases matching TRBD2. The ends lost 0 bases at V and 0 bases at J; junction bases unmatched: 9. The CDR3 loop spans 20 amino acids. Germline CDR1 SGDLS, CDR2 YYNGEE. CDR3 sequence (DNA): TGTGCCAGCAGCGTAGAGGGGACTAGCGGGGCGGTTTTCTCCTACAATGAGCAGTTCTTC. This sequence encodes CASSVEGTSGAVFSYNEQFF.

V gene TRBV27 combines with J gene TRBJ2-2; a possible D gene is TRBD2 (6 bases). Between the trimmed V and J ends, which lost 5 bases and 3 bases, there was a span of 10 bases. Germline V lookup: CDR1 MNHEY, CDR2 SMNVEV (reference sequence). This CDR3 has 14 residues. CDR3 region: CASSPGGYTGELFF. The CDR3, as DNA: TGTGCCAGCAGTCCCGGGGGTTACACCGGGGAGCTGTTTTTT.

The chain links TRBV19 to TRBJ1-1; no reliable D call. Germline V gene sequence: CDR1 LNHDA, CDR2 SQIVND (reference sequence). This CDR3 is 16 amino acids long. The germline V and J ends were trimmed by 7 bases and 1 base, with 19 bases remaining between them. Here the CDR3 reads CASTSWSEAGNTEAFF. The CDR3 nucleotides are TGTGCCAGTACCTCCTGGTCTGAGGCTGGGAACACTGAAGCTTTCTTT. Together with reference TRBV19 and TRBJ1-1, the CDR3 gives the full variable domain: DGGITQSPKYLFRKEGQNVTLSCEQNLNHDAMYWYRQDPGQGLRLIYYSQIVNDFQKGDIAEGYSVSREKKESFPLTVTSAQKNPTAFYLCASTSWSEAGNTEAFFGQGTRLTVV.

V is TRBV4-1 and J is TRBJ1-2; TRBD1 matches 9 bases. CDR3 size: 15 residues. V lost 4 bases, J lost 4 bases, and 7 bases stayed unmatched. Germline V CDR1 and CDR2: MGHRA, YSYEKL. CDR3 sequence reads: CASSLKGQGSYGYTF. The CDR3 DNA follows: TGCGCCAGCAGCCTTAAGGGACAGGGAAGCTATGGCTACACCTTC.

The rearrangement links TRBV5-6 to TRBJ2-1; D gene unclear. CDR1 SGHDT and CDR2 YYEEEE come from the germline V gene. Trimming took off 1 base at V and 5 bases at J, with 13 bases between the two ends. This CDR3 region has 15 residues. The CDR3 coding sequence is TGTGCCAGCAGCTTGCCGGCAGGATCAAACAATGAGCAGTTCTTC. Translated: CASSLPAGSNNEQFF.